The 27 T cell receptor beta chains given below trace back to one sample, sequenced in a study of T-cell memory formation after mild COVID-19. TCRdb redid the calling of the 5' RACE reads with MiXCR, one entry per CDR3 protein. The sample has 150,000 to 200,000 distinct CDR3 sequences; 10% to 15% are singletons. The material sequenced was PBMCs or a T cell subset sorted from them (not recorded which). The receptors were sampled from a man aged 18 to 29 who had mild COVID-19 (a few samples of this study predate the infection). Cell type and time point are not known.

In its sample, this clonotype was seen a few times. The CDR3 DNA is TGTGCCAGCAGCCCCGACATAAACTATGGCTACACCTTC. Protein: CASSPDINYGYTF. This sequence joins TRBV6-2 or TRBV6-3 and TRBJ1-2; D unresolved. V lost 6 bases, J lost 2 bases, and 10 bases lay in between. The CDR3 is 13 amino acids. CDR1 is MNHEY, CDR2 SVGEGT, per germline.

This clonotype has just one count. The V and J genes are TRBV10-3 and TRBJ1-2, with TRBD1 as a possible D gene (6 bases). The germline CDR1 and CDR2 sequences are ENHRY and SYGVKD. Trimming took off 4 bases at V and 13 bases at J, with 16 bases between the two ends. This CDR3 is 12 amino acids long. CDR3 in DNA: TGTGCCATCAGTGGTGCCCAGGGGAGGTCCACCTTC. Translated, it gives CAISGAQGRSTF.

The table lists this clonotype with a few counts. This rearrangement joins TRBV5-1 to TRBJ1-6; perhaps TRBD1 as D (5 bases). The V gene lost 0 bases and the J gene lost 7 bases, with 11 bases spanning the gap. Germline V lookup: CDR1 SGHRS, CDR2 YFSETQ. This CDR3 region has 15 residues. CDR3 protein: CASSLVGSGNSPLHF. CDR3 coding DNA: TGCGCCAGCAGCTTGGTAGGGTCAGGGAATTCACCCCTCCACTTT.

The chain is built from TRBV6-5 and TRBJ1-1, with 8 bases matching TRBD1. V dropped 8 bases and J dropped 4; count of bases not matched to a gene: 9. Germline V CDR1 and CDR2: MNHEY, SVGAGI. The length of the CDR3 is 14 residues. Here the CDR3 DNA reads TGTGCCAGCGGCCAGGGGGCCGGGGGCACTGAAGCTTTCTTT. Its protein product is CASGQGAGGTEAFF.

The chain uses TRBV7-8 and TRBJ1-5, with D unresolved. The V end lost 1 base, the J end lost 0 bases, and 10 bases lay between the germline ends. Germline CDR1 and CDR2: SGHVS and FQNEAQ. CDR3 length: 16 amino acids. CDR3: CASSLVAAYSNQPQHF. The CDR3 DNA reads as TGTGCCAGCAGCTTAGTGGCAGCTTATAGCAATCAGCCCCAGCATTTT.

In its sample, this clonotype was seen a few times. The rearrangement uses TRBV6-1 and TRBJ1-5; TRBD1 is a possible D gene (5 bases). V lost 7 bases to trimming and J lost 0 bases, with 7 bases between them. The CDR3 is made up of 13 amino acids. Germline CDR1 and CDR2: MNHNS and SASEGT. CDR3 region: CASTGGSNQPQHF. The CDR3 coding sequence is TGTGCCAGCACGGGGGGTAGCAATCAGCCCCAGCATTTT.

V gene TRBV29-1 combines with J gene TRBJ2-1; D call uncertain. Germline-derived CDR1 and CDR2 are SQVTM and ANQGSEA. The CDR3 extends over 13 amino acids. V lost 4 bases and J lost 0, with 7 bases in between. DNA for the CDR3: TGCAGCGTTGGGCAGGACTCCTACAATGAGCAGTTCTTC. Protein sequence: CSVGQDSYNEQFF.

The chain links TRBV7-9 to TRBJ1-6; D gene unclear. Germline-derived CDR1 and CDR2 are SEHNR and FQNEAQ (reference sequence). This CDR3 has 13 residues. V lost 1 base and J lost 10, with 8 bases in between. In DNA, the CDR3 is TGTGCCAGCAGCTTAGGGGCTGACTCACCCCTCCACTTT. This sequence encodes CASSLGADSPLHF.

V and J are TRBV4-3 and TRBJ1-1; a possible D gene is TRBD1 (6 bases). From germline, CDR1 is LGHNA and CDR2 YSLEER. CDR3 length equals 13 residues. V dropped 5 bases and J dropped 3 bases, with 10 bases sitting between them. The CDR3 region is CASSNRADTEAFF. The DNA for the CDR3 is TGCGCCAGCAGCAACAGGGCGGACACTGAAGCTTTCTTT.

The rearrangement joins TRBV9 to TRBJ2-7, with a tentative D call TRBD2 (5 bases). The V and J ends lost 4 bases and 0 bases respectively, with 17 bases between them. CDR3 length: 16 amino acids. Germline-derived CDR1 and CDR2 are SGDLS and YYNGEE. The CDR3 region is CASSPQLEPSSYEQYF. The CDR3 nucleotides read TGTGCCAGCAGCCCACAACTAGAGCCAAGCTCCTACGAGCAGTACTTC.

This sequence joins TRBV2 and TRBJ2-5, with D possibly being TRBD2 (5 bases). The CDR3 has 14 amino acids. V shed 8 bases and J shed 5 bases, with 18 bases lying between them. Germline V gives CDR1 SNHLY, CDR2 FYNNEI. The CDR3 is CASQRNGEGETQYF. The CDR3 DNA reads TGTGCCAGCCAAAGGAACGGGGAAGGCGAGACCCAGTACTTC.

This clonotype was counted a few times. V gene TRBV6-5 combines with J gene TRBJ1-4, with D tentatively TRBD1 (5 bases). The germline V gene has CDR1 MNHEY and CDR2 SVGAGI. V was shortened by 0 bases and J by 5 bases, with 10 bases between the two germline ends. This CDR3 region has 15 residues. In nucleotides, the CDR3 is TGTGCCAGCAGTTACTCAGGGACGGGAAATGAAAAACTGTTTTTT. It is translated as CASSYSGTGNEKLFF.

This clonotype turned up a few times. The V and J genes are TRBV7-9 and TRBJ1-3; D is perhaps TRBD1 (6 bases). V gave up 5 bases and J gave up 3 bases, with 20 bases separating them. Germline values: CDR1 SEHNR, CDR2 FQNEAQ (reference sequence). The CDR3 has 17 residues. CDR3 nucleotides: TGTGCCAGCAGCCCCCTGGAGGGGGGTCTCAATGGAAACACCATATATTTT. It encodes CASSPLEGGLNGNTIYF. Together with reference TRBV7-9 and TRBJ1-3, the CDR3 gives the full variable domain: DTGVSQNPRHKITKRGQNVTFRCDPISEHNRLYWYRQTLGQGPEFLTYFQNEAQLEKSRLLSDRFSAERPKGSFSTLEIQRTEQGDSAMYLCASSPLEGGLNGNTIYFGEGSWLTVV.

This clonotype has more than one count but fewer than ten. This chain uses TRBV6-2 or TRBV6-3 with TRBJ1-2; D is undetermined. Trimming removed 2 bases at V and 7 bases at J, with 11 bases between. The germline CDR1 and CDR2 sequences are MNHEY and SVGEGT. This CDR3 contains 13 residues. As DNA, the CDR3 is TGTGCCAGCAGTTACCGGGGAACGTTTGGCTACACCTTC. It is translated as CASSYRGTFGYTF.

This clonotype was counted at least ten times. The chain is built from TRBV20-1 and TRBJ1-1; D not resolved. This CDR3 contains 14 residues. Trimming took off 1 base at V and 4 bases at J, with 13 bases between the two ends. In germline, CDR1 is DFQATT, CDR2 SNEGSKA (reference sequence). In nucleotides, the CDR3 is TGCAGTGCTAGAGTCTCCATGGGGAGCACTGAAGCTTTCTTT. It is translated as CSARVSMGSTEAFF.

This clonotype was counted between two and nine times. The chain uses TRBV5-6 and TRBJ2-3; a weak D match, TRBD2 (7 bases). CDR1 and CDR2 from the germline V gene are SGHDT and YYEEEE. CDR3 length equals 15 residues. Trimming took off 0 bases at V and 6 bases at J, with 14 bases between the two ends. For the CDR3, the DNA is TGTGCCAGCAGCTTGGCGGGGGGACATTGGGATACGCAGTATTTT. Its protein product is CASSLAGGHWDTQYF.

This clonotype occurred a few times. This sequence joins TRBV20-1 and TRBJ2-7; no clear D gene. V lost 4 bases and J 5 bases, leaving 9 bases between the germline ends. Germline V gene sequence: CDR1 DFQATT, CDR2 SNEGSKA (reference sequence). This CDR3 spans 11 amino acids. CDR3 amino acids: CSATRFDEQYV. CDR3 sequence (DNA): TGCAGTGCTACCAGATTTGACGAGCAGTACGTC.

This clonotype was counted a few times. V is TRBV2 and J is TRBJ2-7; D call uncertain. Germline assignment: CDR1 SNHLY and CDR2 FYNNEI. The CDR3 is 11 amino acids. Trimming pared 8 bases from V and 1 base from J, leaving 6 bases between. Written as DNA, the CDR3 is TGTGCCAGCGGGCGGTCCTACGAGCAGTACTTC. Encoded protein: CASGRSYEQYF.

This clonotype appeared a few times. J is TRBJ2-7 and V is TRBV3-1; D is unresolved. CDR1 and CDR2 (germline): LGHDT, YNNKEL (reference sequence). The V gene lost 0 bases and the J gene lost 6 bases, with 12 bases spanning the gap. The CDR3 is 14 amino acids. Here the CDR3 reads CASSQDMGPREQYF. The CDR3 coding sequence is TGTGCCAGCAGCCAAGACATGGGTCCCCGCGAGCAGTACTTC.

This clonotype was seen more than once but under ten times. V usage is TRBV6-5 and J usage is TRBJ1-5, with D hard to call. The CDR3 is 14 amino acids. Germline CDR1 MNHEY, CDR2 SVGAGI. V shed 0 bases and J shed 6 bases, with 9 bases lying between them. The CDR3 protein is CASSYSSTFQPQHF. CDR3 DNA: TGTGCCAGCAGTTACTCGAGCACATTTCAGCCCCAGCATTTT.

This clonotype has just a few counts. The chain is built from TRBV18 and TRBJ1-2; no reliable D call. The CDR3 sequence is 14 residues long. CDR1 KGHSH and CDR2 LQKENI come from the germline V gene. The germline V and J ends were trimmed by 2 bases and 4 bases, with 11 bases remaining between them. The CDR3 nucleotides read TGTGCCAGCTCACCAGGGTTGGCGACCTATGGCTACACCTTC. Protein product: CASSPGLATYGYTF.

In its sample, this clonotype was seen a few times. The chain combines TRBV19 with TRBJ1-2; a possible D gene is TRBD1 (6 bases). Trimming cost V 7 bases and J 6 bases, with 9 bases left between them. Germline assignment: CDR1 LNHDA and CDR2 SQIVND (reference sequence). The CDR3 contains 11 residues. This CDR3 is CASKTGDGYTF. The CDR3 coding sequence is TGTGCCAGTAAGACAGGAGATGGCTACACCTTC.

The chain recombines TRBV5-1 with TRBJ2-5; 8 nucleotides agree with TRBD2. This CDR3 has 16 residues. In germline, CDR1 is SGHRS, CDR2 YFSETQ. V lost 4 bases, J lost 4 bases, and 12 bases stayed unmatched. The CDR3 loop reads CASSPRTGGHRETQYF. Here the CDR3 DNA reads TGCGCCAGCAGCCCACGGACGGGGGGGCATCGAGAGACCCAGTACTTC.

V and J are TRBV6-1 and TRBJ2-2; TRBD1 agrees at 9 bases. V shed 0 bases, J shed 5 bases, and the junction held 13 bases outside the gene matches. The germline gives CDR1 MNHNS, CDR2 SASEGT. The CDR3 totals 19 residues. CDR3 protein: CASSEAMWRRTGVTGELFF. DNA of the CDR3: TGTGCCAGCAGTGAAGCGATGTGGAGGAGGACAGGGGTTACCGGGGAGCTGTTTTTT.

This clonotype occurred a few times. This rearrangement joins TRBV9 to TRBJ2-5; TRBD2 might be the D (5 bases). This CDR3 contains 15 residues. Between the trimmed V and J ends, which lost 4 bases and 4 bases, there was a span of 17 bases. CDR1 is SGDLS, CDR2 YYNGEE, per germline. The CDR3, as DNA: TGTGCCAGCAGCTTACAAGGGTTCCGGGGAGAGACCCAGTACTTC. Amino acids: CASSLQGFRGETQYF.

The V call is TRBV18, the J call TRBJ2-7; TRBD1 is a possible D gene (5 bases). Trimming shortened V by 5 bases and J by 6 bases, and 11 bases separated the two germline ends. This CDR3 has 12 residues. Per the germline V gene, CDR1 is KGHSH and CDR2 is LQKENI. CDR3 protein: CASSSQGGEQYV. CDR3 sequence (DNA): TGTGCCAGCTCATCCCAGGGTGGCGAGCAGTACGTC.

This clonotype has a handful of counts. The CDR3 spells CATSDGGYETQYF. CDR3 coding DNA: TGTGCCACCTCCGACGGGGGTTACGAGACCCAGTACTTC. The rearrangement uses TRBV24-1 and TRBJ2-5; TRBD2 is a possible D gene (6 bases). Germline V gives CDR1 KGHDR, CDR2 SFDVKD. This CDR3 comprises 13 residues. Trimming took 9 bases from V and 5 from J, leaving 15 bases between them.